Shown below are 20 T cell receptor beta chains from a single sample sequenced in a study of blood T cells in healthy people across ages. Through a sample-barcoded 5' primer and a J-beta primer mix, a second PCR was run for roughly 6 to 12 cycles. TCRdb redid the calling of the 5' RACE reads with MiXCR, one entry per CDR3 protein. The sample holds around 780,000 distinct CDR3 sequences; roughly 56% are singletons and the top ten take more than 25%. Sequenced: blood. All receptors come from a man aged 35 to 55 in good health.

This clonotype occurred a few times. This chain connects TRBV2 to TRBJ1-5, with 7 bases that match TRBD1. The V gene end was trimmed by 5 bases and the J gene end by 1 base; junction bases not matched to a gene: 5. The CDR3 extends over 15 amino acids. The germline gives CDR1 SNHLY, CDR2 FYNNEI. The CDR3 DNA reads as TGTGCCAGCAGTCCGGGACAGCAGAGCAATCAGCCCCAGCATTTT. It specifies CASSPGQQSNQPQHF.

The chain joins TRBV5-4 to TRBJ2-4, with a weak D call TRBD2 (5 bases). CDR3 length: 15 residues. CDR1 is SGHNT, CDR2 YYREEE, per germline (reference sequence). V was pared by 6 bases and J by 4 bases, with 17 bases between. The CDR3 region has the DNA TGTGCCAGCATGATGGACCCCGGACTGAAAAACATTCAGTACTTC. Residues: CASMMDPGLKNIQYF.

The chain joins TRBV10-3 to TRBJ2-2, with 7 bases that match TRBD1. The germline CDR1 and CDR2 sequences are ENHRY and SYGVKD. The trim removed 7 bases at V and 5 bases at J, leaving 7 bases unmatched. The CDR3 has 14 amino acids. The CDR3, as DNA: TGTGCCATCACTATGGACAGGTCGACCGGGGAGCTGTTTTTT. The encoded protein is CAITMDRSTGELFF.

The V gene is TRBV6-1, the J gene TRBJ1-1, with D unclear. The germline gives CDR1 MNHNS, CDR2 SASEGT. The CDR3 loop spans 11 amino acids. V was clipped by 7 bases and J by 3 bases, with 6 bases between them. CDR3 loop: CASKEDTEAFF. CDR3 DNA: TGTGCCAGCAAGGAGGACACTGAAGCTTTCTTT.

The chain recombines TRBV7-9 with TRBJ2-7; D is uncertain. The germline V and J ends were trimmed by 1 base and 1 base, with 8 bases remaining between them. The CDR3 sequence is 14 residues long. The germline gives CDR1 SEHNR, CDR2 FQNEAQ (reference sequence). CDR3 bases: TGTGCCAGCAGCTTAGAGGCGAGGTCCTACGAGCAGTACTTC. Translation: CASSLEARSYEQYF.

The genes are TRBV6-5 and TRBJ1-6, with D possibly TRBD1 on 6 matching bases. Germline loops: CDR1 MNHEY, CDR2 SVGAGI. CDR3 length: 15 residues. Deletions cut 4 bases from V and 9 bases from J, with 16 bases between. CDR3 in amino acids: CASSSPTGVPSPLHF. DNA of the CDR3: TGTGCCAGCAGTTCCCCGACAGGAGTCCCTTCACCCCTCCACTTT.

CDR3 amino acids: CASSQDRALGETQYF. CDR3 nucleotide sequence: TGTGCCAGCAGCCAAGATAGGGCGCTTGGAGAGACCCAGTACTTC. This chain uses TRBV3-1 with TRBJ2-7; the D is unclear. The J call may be mistaken, given a closer DNA end match to TRBJ2-5. Germline CDR1 LGHDT, CDR2 YNNKEL (reference sequence). CDR3 length: 15 residues.

This clonotype was counted a few times. The V gene is TRBV4-1, the J gene TRBJ2-1, with a possible D match to TRBD2 (6 bases). Trimming pared 2 bases from V and 6 bases from J, leaving 11 bases between. The CDR3 spans 14 residues. Germline-derived CDR1 and CDR2 are MGHRA and YSYEKL. The CDR3 sequence is CASSQRMGGNEQFF. The CDR3 DNA sequence: TGCGCCAGCAGCCAAAGGATGGGGGGCAATGAGCAGTTCTTC.

This clonotype was detected a few times. CDR3 residues: CASSLVGQPYQETQYF. The CDR3 DNA follows: TGTGCCAGCAGCTTGGTGGGACAGCCGTACCAAGAGACCCAGTACTTC. The genes are TRBV5-5 and TRBJ2-5, with TRBD1 matching 7 bases. CDR1 and CDR2 (germline): SGHKS, YYEKEE (reference sequence). The CDR3 spans 16 residues. Losses at the gene ends were 0 bases for V and 0 bases for J; bases not matched to a gene: 5.

This clonotype was recorded once. This chain connects TRBV14 to TRBJ1-4; 9 positions match TRBD1. Germline V lookup: CDR1 SGHDN, CDR2 FVKESK. This CDR3 contains 16 residues. V lost 2 bases to trimming and J lost 8 bases; unmatched junction nucleotides: 9. CDR3 residues: CASSQLGDREREKLFF. The CDR3 DNA reads as TGTGCCAGCAGCCAACTCGGGGACAGGGAGAGGGAAAAACTGTTTTTT.

This clonotype has more than one count but fewer than ten. This sequence joins TRBV2 and TRBJ2-6, with 9 bases lining up with TRBD1. The CDR3 length is 17 residues. The V segment lost 7 bases and the J segment 0 bases; nucleotides outside the gene matches: 7. The germline gives CDR1 SNHLY, CDR2 FYNNEI. CDR3 coding DNA: TGTGCCAGCACCAGGGACAGGGTTAGCTCTGGGGCCAACGTCCTGACTTTC. Amino acids: CASTRDRVSSGANVLTF.

This chain connects TRBV28 to TRBJ2-7; D gene uncertain. With 4 bases removed from V and 1 base from J, the gap between germline ends came to 8 bases. This CDR3 spans 13 amino acids. Germline V CDR1 and CDR2: MDHEN, SYDVKM. CDR3 in amino acids: CASSSQLSYEQYF. The CDR3 coding sequence is TGTGCCAGCAGTTCGCAGTTGTCCTACGAGCAGTACTTC.

The J gene is TRBJ1-1, the V gene TRBV30, with D possibly being TRBD1 (5 bases). Germline CDR1 and CDR2: GTSNPN and SVGIG (reference sequence). The CDR3 totals 13 residues. V shed 7 bases and J shed 3 bases, with 15 bases lying between them. As DNA, the CDR3 is TGTGCCTATGGACCCGGGGGGGACACTGAAGCTTTCTTT. It translates to CAYGPGGDTEAFF.

Only a few counts were recorded for this clonotype. The CDR3 DNA sequence: TGTGCCAGCAGCTTAGAGGCCGGGAGGGTGAAGACCCAGTACTTC. Its protein is CASSLEAGRVKTQYF. V gene TRBV7-2 combines with J gene TRBJ2-5, with 8 bases matching TRBD2. The CDR3 consists of 15 residues. Trimming took 1 base from V and 6 from J; bases not matched to a gene: 7. CDR1 and CDR2 (germline): SGHTA, FQGNSA.

This sequence joins TRBV20-1 and TRBJ1-5; D ambiguous. CDR1 is DFQATT and CDR2 is SNEGSKA in the germline V gene (reference sequence). The CDR3 is made up of 14 amino acids. V gave up 1 base and J gave up 5 bases, with 12 bases separating them. The CDR3 sequence is CSARGQNGDQPQHF. The CDR3 coding sequence is TGCAGTGCTAGAGGCCAGAACGGCGATCAGCCCCAGCATTTT.

This clonotype appeared a few times. The V and J genes are TRBV5-1 and TRBJ2-5; D ambiguous. The CDR3 has 13 amino acids. The germline V and J ends were trimmed by 0 bases and 1 base, with 4 bases remaining between them. The germline gives CDR1 SGHRS, CDR2 YFSETQ. The CDR3 bases are TGCGCCAGCAGCTTGGAACCCCAAGAGACCCAGTACTTC. Residues: CASSLEPQETQYF.

The V and J genes are TRBV20-1 and TRBJ1-5, with a weak D call TRBD1 (5 bases). V lost 6 bases and J 1 base, leaving 16 bases between the germline ends. The CDR3 length is 15 residues. Germline V CDR1 and CDR2: DFQATT, SNEGSKA (reference sequence). In nucleotides, the CDR3 is TGCAGTGCCGCCATTTGGGGGACGAGCAATCAGCCCCAGCATTTT. Protein product: CSAAIWGTSNQPQHF.

The V call is TRBV7-2, the J call TRBJ1-4; weak D call: TRBD1 (5 bases). The CDR3 length is 16 residues. Trimming left V 7 bases short and J 7 bases short, with 22 bases between. CDR1 SGHTA and CDR2 FQGNSA come from the germline V gene. CDR3 amino acids: CASTMGHLSQGEKLFF. The CDR3 nucleotides read TGTGCCAGCACCATGGGTCATCTCTCGCAGGGTGAAAAACTGTTTTTT.

This clonotype has just a few counts. The chain combines TRBV12-3 or TRBV12-4 with TRBJ2-7; D unresolved. The DNA end lines up better with TRBJ2-4; the J call may be wrong. This CDR3 spans 14 amino acids. The CDR3 loop reads CASSYDETMYIQYF. The CDR3 nucleotides read TGTGCCAGCAGCTACGATGAGACAATGTACATTCAGTACTTC.

This clonotype appeared a single time. J is TRBJ2-3 and V is TRBV12-5, with D maybe TRBD1 (5 bases). Germline assignment: CDR1 LGHNT and CDR2 FRNRAP. The germline V and J ends were trimmed by 5 bases and 1 base, with 16 bases remaining between them. There are 16 residues in the CDR3. CDR3 in DNA: TGTGCTAGTGGTCTAGGACATGGATTGGGCACAGATACGCAGTATTTT. The encoded protein is CASGLGHGLGTDTQYF. The whole variable domain, remainder taken from reference TRBV12-5 and TRBJ2-3, is DARVTQTPRHKVTEMGQEVTMRCQPILGHNTVFWYRQTMMQGLELLAYFRNRAPLDDSGMPKDRFSAEMPDATLATLKIQPSEPRDSAVYFCASGLGHGLGTDTQYFGPGTRLTVL.